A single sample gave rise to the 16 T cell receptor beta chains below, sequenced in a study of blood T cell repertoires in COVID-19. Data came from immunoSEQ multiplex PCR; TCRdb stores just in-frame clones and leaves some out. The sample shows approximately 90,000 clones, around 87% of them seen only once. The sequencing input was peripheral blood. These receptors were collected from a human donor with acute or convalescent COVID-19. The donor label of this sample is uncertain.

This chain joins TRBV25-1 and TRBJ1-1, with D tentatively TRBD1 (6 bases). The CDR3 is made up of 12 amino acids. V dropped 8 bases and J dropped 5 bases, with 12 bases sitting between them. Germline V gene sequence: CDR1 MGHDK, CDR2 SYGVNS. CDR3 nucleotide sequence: TGTGCCAGCTGGGGGCGTCGAACTGAAGCTTTCTTT. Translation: CASWGRRTEAFF.

The CDR3 protein is CASSLGVLGRPSSGANVLTF. The CDR3 nucleotides read TGTGCCAGCAGCCTAGGGGTTTTAGGACGGCCGAGCTCTGGGGCCAACGTCCTGACTTTC. The J gene is TRBJ2-6, the V gene TRBV5-8; tentative D call: TRBD1 (5 bases). The CDR3 extends over 20 amino acids. Germline loops: CDR1 SGHTS, CDR2 YDEGEE. Trimming took off 4 bases at V and 0 bases at J, with 23 bases between the two ends.

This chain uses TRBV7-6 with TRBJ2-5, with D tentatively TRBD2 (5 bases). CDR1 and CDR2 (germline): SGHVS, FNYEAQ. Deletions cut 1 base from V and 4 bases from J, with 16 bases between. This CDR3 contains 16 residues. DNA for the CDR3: TGTGCCAGCAGCTTAGGGGCGAGATCTCGGGGAGAGACCCAGTACTTC. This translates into CASSLGARSRGETQYF.

The CDR3 sequence is CASSSPGTVNEKLFF. DNA of the CDR3: TGCGCCAGCAGCTCACCCGGGACAGTAAATGAAAAACTGTTTTTT. V and J are TRBV5-1 and TRBJ1-4; 7 positions match TRBD1. The CDR3 runs 15 residues. V lost 3 bases to trimming and J lost 5 bases; unmatched junction nucleotides: 7. Germline loops: CDR1 SGHRS, CDR2 YFSETQ.

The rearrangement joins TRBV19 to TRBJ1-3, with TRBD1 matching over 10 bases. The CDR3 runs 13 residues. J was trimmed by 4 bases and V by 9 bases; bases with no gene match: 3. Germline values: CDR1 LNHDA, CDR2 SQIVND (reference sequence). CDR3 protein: CASDRGPGNTIYF. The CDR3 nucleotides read TGTGCCAGCGACAGGGGGCCAGGAAACACCATATATTTT. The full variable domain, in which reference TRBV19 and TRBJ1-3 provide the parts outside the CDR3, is DGGITQSPKYLFRKEGQNVTLSCEQNLNHDAMYWYRQDPGQGLRLIYYSQIVNDFQKGDIAEGYSVSREKKESFPLTVTSAQKNPTAFYLCASDRGPGNTIYFGEGSWLTVV.

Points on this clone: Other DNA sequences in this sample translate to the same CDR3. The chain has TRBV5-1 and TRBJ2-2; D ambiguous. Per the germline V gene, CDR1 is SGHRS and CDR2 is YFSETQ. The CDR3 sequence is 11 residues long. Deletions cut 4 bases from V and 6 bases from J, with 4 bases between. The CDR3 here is CASSLAGELFF. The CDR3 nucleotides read TGCGCCAGCAGCCTCGCCGGGGAGCTGTTTTTT.

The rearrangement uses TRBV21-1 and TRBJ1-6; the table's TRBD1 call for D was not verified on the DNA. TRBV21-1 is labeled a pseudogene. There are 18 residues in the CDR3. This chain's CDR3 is CASSNPWVPDSFTGTLHF. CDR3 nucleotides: TGTGCCAGCAGCAACCCCTGGGTCCCGGACAGCTTCACGGGAACCCTCCACTTT.

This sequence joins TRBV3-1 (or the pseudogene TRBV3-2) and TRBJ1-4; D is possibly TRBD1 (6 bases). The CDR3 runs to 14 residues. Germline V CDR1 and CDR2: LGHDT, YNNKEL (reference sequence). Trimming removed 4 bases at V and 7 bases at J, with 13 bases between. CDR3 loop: CASSPQGSFEKLFF. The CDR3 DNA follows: TGTGCCAGCAGCCCGCAGGGGTCCTTTGAAAAACTGTTTTTT.

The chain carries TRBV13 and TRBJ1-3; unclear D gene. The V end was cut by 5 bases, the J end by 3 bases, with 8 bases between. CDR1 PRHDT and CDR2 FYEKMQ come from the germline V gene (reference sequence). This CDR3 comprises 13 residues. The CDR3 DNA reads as TGTGCCAGCAGCCCGGAGAATGGAAACACCATATATTTT. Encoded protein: CASSPENGNTIYF.

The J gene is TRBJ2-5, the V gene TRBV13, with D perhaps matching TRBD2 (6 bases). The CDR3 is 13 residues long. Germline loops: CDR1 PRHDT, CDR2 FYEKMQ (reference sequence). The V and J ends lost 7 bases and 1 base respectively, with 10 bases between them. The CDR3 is CASTRRGQETQYF. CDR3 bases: TGTGCCAGCACAAGGCGGGGCCAAGAGACCCAGTACTTC.

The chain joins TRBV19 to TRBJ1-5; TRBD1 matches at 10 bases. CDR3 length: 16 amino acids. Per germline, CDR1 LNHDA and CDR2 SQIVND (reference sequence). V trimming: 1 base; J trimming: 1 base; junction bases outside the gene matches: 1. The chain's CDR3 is CASSIGQGASNQPQHF. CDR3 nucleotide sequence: TGTGCCAGTAGTATAGGACAGGGGGCAAGCAATCAGCCCCAGCATTTT.

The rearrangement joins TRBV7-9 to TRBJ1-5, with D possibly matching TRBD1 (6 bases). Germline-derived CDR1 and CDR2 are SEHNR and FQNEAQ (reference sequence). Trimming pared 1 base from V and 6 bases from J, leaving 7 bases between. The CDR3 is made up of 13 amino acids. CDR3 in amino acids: CASSLGRGQPQHF. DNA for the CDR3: TGTGCCAGCAGCTTAGGCAGGGGTCAGCCCCAGCATTTT.

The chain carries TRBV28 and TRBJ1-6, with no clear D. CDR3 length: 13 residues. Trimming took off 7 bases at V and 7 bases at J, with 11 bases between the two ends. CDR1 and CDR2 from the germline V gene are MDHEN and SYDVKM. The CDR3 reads CASIRGWNSPLHF. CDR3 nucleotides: TGTGCCAGCATCAGAGGGTGGAATTCACCCCTCCACTTT.

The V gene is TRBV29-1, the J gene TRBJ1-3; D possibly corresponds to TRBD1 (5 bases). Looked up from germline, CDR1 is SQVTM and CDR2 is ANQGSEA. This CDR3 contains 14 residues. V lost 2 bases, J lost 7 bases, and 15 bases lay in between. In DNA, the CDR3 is TGCAGCGTTGAAAGGGGTCAGGGAGGGAACACCATATATTTT. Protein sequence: CSVERGQGGNTIYF.

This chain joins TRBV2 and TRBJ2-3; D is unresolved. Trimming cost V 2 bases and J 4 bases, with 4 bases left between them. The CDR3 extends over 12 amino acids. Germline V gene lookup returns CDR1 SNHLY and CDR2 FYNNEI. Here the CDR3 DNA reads TGTGCCAGCAGTGAACTAGCAGATACGCAGTATTTT. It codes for CASSELADTQYF. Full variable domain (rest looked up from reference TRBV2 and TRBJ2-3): EPEVTQTPSHQVTQMGQEVILRCVPISNHLYFYWYRQILGQKVEFLVSFYNNEISEKSEIFDDQFSVERPDGSNFTLKIRSTKLEDSAMYFCASSELADTQYFGPGTRLTVL.

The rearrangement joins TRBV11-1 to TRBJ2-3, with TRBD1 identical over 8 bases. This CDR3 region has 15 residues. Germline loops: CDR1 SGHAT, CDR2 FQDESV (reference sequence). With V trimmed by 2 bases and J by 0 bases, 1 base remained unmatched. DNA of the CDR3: TGTGCCAGCAGCTTAAGACAGGGGAGCACAGATACGCAGTATTTT. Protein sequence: CASSLRQGSTDTQYF.